Here is one T cell receptor (beta chain) with its context. What it binds is not known. In germline, CDR1 is SGHAT, CDR2 FQNNGV. Trimming removed 2 bases from V and 6 bases from J, with 14 bases in between. This CDR3 contains 14 residues. Sequencing used immunoSEQ multiplex PCR; TCRdb keeps in-frame clones, though not all of them. The sample carries about 2.3 million clones, about nine tenths recorded once. The study separated CD4+ cells into CD45RA+ naive and CD45RA-negative memory subsets. The data are from a study of shared clonotypes between healthy human individuals. On the study more broadly: Donors consisted of two women and three men between 18 and 49.

Study-wide points: Incompleteness in sorted-subset sequencing, despite large depth, was shown by rarefaction.

The V call is TRBV11-2, the J call TRBJ2-7; D is unclear. The source of this sequence is a man between 18 and 35 years old in good health. Some clones in this sample may be carry-over from other donors' samples. Sample: naive CD4+ T cells from PBMCs. Subset: CD45RA+ positively selected. CDR3: CASSLSEQLSEQYF. The CDR3, as DNA: TGTGCCAGCAGCTTATCGGAGCAACTAAGCGAGCAGTACTTC.